This entry lists 27 T cell receptor beta chains sequenced from one sample in a study of shared clonotypes between healthy human individuals. Data came from immunoSEQ multiplex PCR; TCRdb stores just in-frame clones and leaves some out. The table includes a few million clones, more than 80% detected once. The sequencing sample was made of naive CD4+ T cells from PBMCs. The subset here: CD45RA+ positively selected. These receptor sequences come from a man between 18 and 35 years old in good health. Some clones in this sample may be carry-over from other donors' samples.

The rearrangement joins TRBV7-6 to TRBJ2-1; 12 bases map to TRBD2. J was trimmed by 10 bases and V by 1 base; bases with no gene match: 11. This CDR3 is 17 amino acids long. Germline CDR1 SGHVS, CDR2 FNYEAQ. The CDR3 sequence is CASSLVGLAGGPGEQFF. In DNA form, the CDR3 reads TGTGCCAGCAGCTTAGTTGGGCTAGCGGGAGGGCCAGGGGAGCAGTTCTTC.

The chain uses TRBV6-1 and TRBJ2-7; weak D call: TRBD2 (7 bases). V was cut by 4 bases and J by 3 bases, with 19 bases left in between. This CDR3 comprises 16 residues. CDR1 is MNHNS, CDR2 SASEGT, per germline. CDR3 nucleotides: TGTGCCAGCAGTGTCCAGGCGGGGGCTCGGAGCTACGAGCAGTACTTC. Amino acids: CASSVQAGARSYEQYF.

The chain recombines TRBV7-9 with TRBJ1-3; D is ambiguous. V dropped 5 bases and J dropped 1 base, with 12 bases sitting between them. CDR1 SEHNR and CDR2 FQNEAQ come from the germline V gene (reference sequence). The CDR3 spans 15 residues. CDR3 bases: TGTGCCAGCAGCCTCCCGACCGGATCTGGAAACACCATATATTTT. Its protein product is CASSLPTGSGNTIYF.

The V and J genes are TRBV7-9 and TRBJ2-7, with D possibly matching TRBD2 (6 bases). Germline assignment: CDR1 SEHNR and CDR2 FQNEAQ (reference sequence). V lost 4 bases and J lost 6, with 16 bases in between. This CDR3 is 14 amino acids long. The CDR3 region has the DNA TGTGCCAGCAGCTCCGAAAGGGAGGCCTCCGAGCAGTACTTC. Amino acid sequence: CASSSEREASEQYF.

The V call is TRBV30, the J call TRBJ1-1, with D hard to call. Germline CDR1 is GTSNPN and CDR2 is SVGIG (reference sequence). V dropped 4 bases and J dropped 0 bases, with 9 bases sitting between them. This CDR3 is built from 13 residues. The CDR3 spells CAWTRTVNTEAFF. The DNA for the CDR3 is TGTGCCTGGACCAGGACGGTGAACACTGAAGCTTTCTTT.

The rearrangement joins TRBV11-3 to TRBJ1-1, with TRBD1 as a possible D gene (6 bases). V lost 5 bases to trimming and J lost 8 bases, with 12 bases between them. Germline V gene sequence: CDR1 SGHNT, CDR2 YENEEA. The CDR3 spans 12 residues. The CDR3 loop reads CASSLSQGEAFF. As DNA, the CDR3 is TGTGCCAGCAGCCTAAGCCAGGGGGAAGCTTTCTTT.

This chain connects TRBV28 to TRBJ2-3; TRBD1 aligns across 8 bases. The CDR3 contains 15 residues. J gave up 2 bases and V 5 bases, and 6 bases lay outside the gene matches. Germline assignment: CDR1 MDHEN and CDR2 SYDVKM. The CDR3 DNA reads TGTGCCAGCAGTACCTTGGACAGGGTCACAGATACGCAGTATTTT. Protein sequence: CASSTLDRVTDTQYF.

This chain uses TRBV5-4 with TRBJ2-7; D uncertain. Germline CDR1 SGHNT, CDR2 YYREEE (reference sequence). Trimming pared 0 bases from V and 0 bases from J, leaving 10 bases between. The CDR3 totals 15 residues. CDR3 DNA sequence: TGTGCCAGCAGCTTGGCCGGGCCGAGCTCCTACGAGCAGTACTTC. Encoded protein: CASSLAGPSSYEQYF.

The J gene is TRBJ2-7, the V gene TRBV28; 7 positions match TRBD1. The junction had 13 bases not matched to a gene; V was cut back by 6 bases and J by 2 bases. The CDR3 loop spans 16 amino acids. Germline CDR1 and CDR2: MDHEN and SYDVKM. CDR3 loop: CASSRIDRVPPYEQYF. CDR3 nucleotide sequence: TGTGCCAGCAGCCGAATAGACAGGGTCCCACCCTACGAGCAGTACTTC.

This clone was observed a single time. The rearrangement uses TRBV18 and TRBJ2-7; D remains unclear. There are 13 residues in the CDR3. Germline lookup yields CDR1 KGHSH and CDR2 LQKENI. The V end was cut by 4 bases, the J end by 3 bases, with 10 bases between. The CDR3 region is CASSLNANYEQYF. The CDR3 DNA is TGTGCCAGCTCACTAAACGCAAACTACGAGCAGTACTTC.

V and J are TRBV4-2 and TRBJ2-7; 9 bases map to TRBD2. Unmatched junction bases numbered 6, after V lost 1 base and J lost 2 bases. Germline V gene lookup returns CDR1 LGHNA and CDR2 YNFKEQ. The CDR3 totals 16 residues. The CDR3 protein is CASSQGSAGGPYEQYF. DNA of the CDR3: TGTGCCAGCAGCCAAGGGAGCGCGGGAGGGCCCTACGAGCAGTACTTC.

This clone was seen more than once but under ten times. Other DNA variants within this sample encode the same CDR3. The V gene is TRBV7-9, the J gene TRBJ1-1, with a possible D match to TRBD1 (6 bases). CDR3 length: 13 amino acids. The V gene lost 5 bases and the J gene lost 1 base, with 8 bases spanning the gap. In germline, CDR1 is SEHNR, CDR2 FQNEAQ (reference sequence). CDR3 nucleotide sequence: TGTGCCAGCAGCCGACAGGAGAACACTGAAGCTTTCTTT. Encoded protein: CASSRQENTEAFF.

This clone was detected only a few times. The chain links TRBV6-6 to TRBJ1-5; D ambiguous. V was shortened by 1 base and J by 1 base, with 11 bases between the two germline ends. The CDR3 has 16 amino acids. Germline CDR1 is MNHNY and CDR2 is SVGAGI (reference sequence). CDR3 loop: CASSYWVPGSNQPQHF. The CDR3 coding sequence is TGTGCCAGCAGTTACTGGGTCCCTGGGAGCAATCAGCCCCAGCATTTT.

V and J are TRBV6-1 and TRBJ1-4; 8 nucleotides match TRBD1. CDR3 length: 15 residues. Per germline, CDR1 MNHNS and CDR2 SASEGT. V shed 3 bases and J 4 bases; nucleotides not matched to a gene: 4. CDR3 amino acids: CASSERQGFNEKLFF. The CDR3 DNA reads TGTGCCAGCAGTGAGAGACAGGGGTTTAATGAAAAACTGTTTTTT.

The chain carries TRBV25-1 and TRBJ1-3; 7 bases fit TRBD1. The ends lost 4 bases at V and 1 base at J; junction bases unmatched: 10. Germline CDR1 is MGHDK and CDR2 is SYGVNS. There are 17 residues in the CDR3. The CDR3: CASSAQGSQKSGNTIYF. For the CDR3, the DNA is TGTGCCAGCAGTGCACAGGGGTCCCAAAAGTCTGGAAACACCATATATTTT.

The chain couples TRBV28 to TRBJ2-1, with D possibly matching TRBD2 (6 bases). CDR1 is MDHEN, CDR2 SYDVKM, per germline. The CDR3 runs to 10 residues. The germline V and J ends were trimmed by 8 bases and 13 bases, with 12 bases remaining between them. The DNA for the CDR3 is TGTGCCAGCCATCCGGGGGTTCAGTTCTTC. Its translation: CASHPGVQFF.

The CDR3 sequence is CASSPTGFETQYF. CDR3 bases: TGTGCCAGCTCACCGACAGGGTTTGAGACCCAGTACTTC. The V and J genes are TRBV28 and TRBJ2-5; 7 bases agree with TRBD1. The CDR3 length is 13 residues. V lost 8 bases, J lost 5 bases, and 8 bases stayed unmatched. The germline gives CDR1 MDHEN, CDR2 SYDVKM.

The chain recombines TRBV11-2 with TRBJ1-1; 8 bases line up with TRBD1. Per the germline V gene, CDR1 is SGHAT and CDR2 is FQNNGV. The ends lost 3 bases at V and 11 bases at J; junction bases unmatched: 11. This CDR3 contains 14 residues. The CDR3 sequence is CASSFGQGRTRAFF. The CDR3 DNA reads as TGTGCCAGCAGCTTCGGACAGGGACGAACAAGGGCTTTCTTT.

The J gene is TRBJ2-7, the V gene TRBV7-3; D call uncertain. Germline V gene lookup returns CDR1 SGHTA and CDR2 FQGTGA. There are 14 residues in the CDR3. V lost 6 bases and J 1 base, leaving 13 bases between the germline ends. As DNA, the CDR3 is TGTGCCAGCAGACAAGGACCGCATTCCTACGAGCAGTACTTC. Translation: CASRQGPHSYEQYF.

This clone has a single count. The chain has TRBV6-5 and TRBJ2-2; D remains ambiguous. In germline, CDR1 is MNHEY, CDR2 SVGAGI. There are 16 residues in the CDR3. The V end was cut by 2 bases, the J end by 1 base, with 11 bases between. The CDR3 sequence: CASSYRRVGNTGELFF. CDR3 DNA: TGTGCCAGCAGTTACCGAAGGGTAGGGAACACCGGGGAGCTGTTTTTT.

In DNA form, the CDR3 reads TGCGCCAGCAGCCTCGGCGGCAATCAGATGAACACTGAAGCTTTCTTT. This gives the protein CASSLGGNQMNTEAFF. The chain combines TRBV5-1 with TRBJ1-1; D call uncertain. The CDR3 is 16 residues long. Trimming stripped 4 bases from V and 0 bases from J, with 16 bases between. Germline values: CDR1 SGHRS, CDR2 YFSETQ. Looking up the rest from reference TRBV5-1 and TRBJ1-1 gives the full variable domain: KAGVTQTPRYLIKTRGQQVTLSCSPISGHRSVSWYQQTPGQGLQFLFEYFSETQRNKGNFPGRFSGRQFSNSRSEMNVSTLELGDSALYLCASSLGGNQMNTEAFFGQGTRLTVV.

The CDR3 loop is CASSRDSLHNQPQHF. The CDR3 DNA sequence: TGTGCCAGCAGCCGAGACAGCCTACACAATCAGCCCCAGCATTTT. The chain couples TRBV7-9 to TRBJ1-5; tentative D call: TRBD1 (5 bases). Trimming took 5 bases from V and 3 from J, leaving 14 bases between them. The CDR3 spans 15 residues. CDR1 is SEHNR, CDR2 FQNEAQ, per germline (reference sequence).

This chain uses TRBV15 with TRBJ1-4; TRBD1 matches 7 bases. Per the germline V gene, CDR1 is LNHNV and CDR2 is YYDKDF (reference sequence). Germline trimming cut 1 base from V and 6 bases from J; bases unmatched to any gene: 8. The CDR3 consists of 16 residues. CDR3 residues: CATSRGAGTAYEKLFF. In nucleotides, the CDR3 is TGTGCCACCAGCAGAGGAGCAGGGACAGCCTATGAAAAACTGTTTTTT.

The chain combines TRBV4-1 with TRBJ2-7; possibly TRBD1 for D (6 bases). The CDR3 is made up of 15 amino acids. Germline V gene lookup returns CDR1 MGHRA and CDR2 YSYEKL. V was cut by 1 base and J by 2 bases, with 12 bases left in between. The CDR3 sequence: CASSQGTAKTYEQYF. Written as DNA, the CDR3 is TGCGCCAGCAGCCAAGGGACAGCGAAGACCTACGAGCAGTACTTC.

The rearrangement uses TRBV7-2 and TRBJ2-5; D call uncertain. V was cut by 0 bases and J by 2 bases, with 4 bases left in between. Germline lookup yields CDR1 SGHTA and CDR2 FQGNSA. The CDR3 length is 13 residues. The CDR3 bases are TGTGCCAGCAGCTTAGCGAAACAAGAGACCCAGTACTTC. The encoded protein is CASSLAKQETQYF.

There are a few counts of this clone. Other DNA sequences of this sample code for an identical CDR3. The rearrangement links TRBV5-1 to TRBJ2-3; 9 positions agree with TRBD1. This CDR3 has 14 amino acids. The V gene end was trimmed by 2 bases and the J gene end by 4 bases; junction bases not matched to a gene: 2. In germline, CDR1 is SGHRS, CDR2 YFSETQ. For the CDR3, the DNA is TGCGCCAGCAGCTTACAGGGGGCACCAGATACGCAGTATTTT. As protein: CASSLQGAPDTQYF.

About this clone: Other DNA variants within this sample encode the same CDR3. This rearrangement joins TRBV5-6 to TRBJ2-3; D is undetermined. Per germline, CDR1 SGHDT and CDR2 YYEEEE. The CDR3 loop spans 14 amino acids. Trimming took off 0 bases at V and 0 bases at J, with 5 bases between the two ends. For the CDR3, the DNA is TGTGCCAGCAGCTTGGCTGCCAGCACAGATACGCAGTATTTT. Its translation is CASSLAASTDTQYF.